These T cell receptor beta chains were read from a single sample in a study of PD-L1 blockade in urothelial cancer. TCRdb's copy holds only in-frame clones and misses some; the assay was immunoSEQ multiplex PCR. The table records about 80,000 clones, roughly 87% of them present only once. The sequencing used PBMCs, collected around atezolizumab (anti-PD-L1) treatment. These receptors were obtained from a woman in her 70s with urothelial cancer. Each CDR3 is given without its conserved first and last residue. Only part of the rows carry a size: once, few, many, or a class if the clone is expanded.

clone size | V gene | CDR3 protein
. | TRBV6-5 | ASSYGPRGDYGYT
. | TRBV7-9 | ASSRGGQGAGNEQF
. | TRBV10-3 | AISDPYGLAGGRDTQY
. | TRBV2 | ASSGTASNQPQH
once | TRBV4-3 | ASSQDLEETQY
. | TRBV11-2 | ASSLGQQSGPT
once | TRBV19 | ASSGGRNQPQH
once | TRBV18 | ASSPPEGQGPYEQY
. | TRBV11-2 | ASSLDWQNTDTQY
once | TRBV19 | ASRVTGVGYGYT
. | TRBV27 | ASSLVDRRTYEQY
. | TRBV5-1 | ASSLGQVPYEQY
. | TRBV6-5 | ASSYSFHSEGYEQY
. | TRBV19 | ASSILTGNNYGYT
. | TRBV6-4 | ASSEFSLAGYNEQF
. | TRBV11-1 | ASSKGTSGRAAWGTQY
. | TRBV6-5 | ASSWAAGRNTEAF
. | TRBV6-5 | ASSYSVPSNEKLF
once | TRBV4-1 | ASRVTGGLGNTIY
. | TRBV21-1 | ASSKKGGGTSGTNANTGELF
. | TRBV5-4 | ASREILGRGSTDTQY
. | TRBV5-6 | ASSLAFGLGRAGELF
. | TRBV12-5 | ASGMGGQETQY
. | TRBV10-3 | AISAGTGAYNSPLH
. | TRBV10-3 | ASSPGVPYGYT
few | TRBV11-2 | ASSRGLAEDNEQF
. | TRBV6-5 | ASSYSVSGGQKTQY
. | TRBV7-3 | ASKAIGGTGELF
. | TRBV30 | AWSVGTQNYGYT
. | TRBV4-1 | ASSRGQLNTEAF
. | TRBV7-3 | ASSVQGAVALDEQF
. | TRBV5-1 | ASSLGSPLNTEAF
. | TRBV28 | ASSDRGANQPQH
. | TRBV18 | ASSPPTGAPNTGELF
once | TRBV28 | ASSKDTGLETQY
. | TRBV7-2 | ASSLQRGRTDTQY
. | TRBV5-5 | ASSLDGTGGPTDTQY
. | TRBV28 | ASSLLGGRGNEQF
. | TRBV6-1 | ASTVVGDQPQH
. | TRBV6-5 | ASWGGYQETQY
. | TRBV4-1 | ASSQKVPGQGSRTEAF
. | TRBV18 | ASSPTADRGRATEAF
. | TRBV6-9 | ASSYPPRPGLAGGNNEQF
. | TRBV19 | ASRSTSGANNEQF
once | TRBV9 | ASSVADEQF
. | TRBV4-1 | ASSQEGRGRKTQY
. | TRBV5-1 | ASSVRSETGELF
. | TRBV9 | ASSAPGLAGVHEQF
. | TRBV27 | ASSSTGGLNSPLH
. | TRBV18 | ASSALQGTYEQY
. | TRBV28 | ASSRGLAGVGLYNEQF
. | TRBV11-2 | ASSPNTDTQY
. | TRBV30 | AWSVRDRDTQY
. | TRBV7-8 | ASSQGIPRELAGVSDTQY
. | TRBV6-1 | ASSEGSANEKLF